The entry that follows covers one T cell receptor (beta chain) sequence. The sample belongs to a study of cytomegalovirus exposure and HLA in healthy donors. This CDR3 region has 18 residues. Germline loops: CDR1 MDHEN, CDR2 SYDVKM. The ends lost 6 bases at V and 3 bases at J; junction bases unmatched: 15. 13 Jbeta primers and 60 Vbeta primers were used for the PCR. Using immunoSEQ multiplex PCR, the repertoire was profiled, and TCRdb retains in-frame clones only, with some absent. The data contain approximately 110,000 clones, roughly 70% of them seen just once; the ten biggest clones take up around 4.1%.

The rearrangement uses TRBV28 and TRBJ2-7, with 12 bases that match TRBD1. Sequencing input: PBMCs. The receptor was isolated from a woman aged 40-49 years in good health and CMV-seronegative. CDR3 protein: CASSTGTGGRTHHYEQYF. CDR3 nucleotide sequence: TGTGCCAGCAGCACTGGGACAGGGGGCAGGACCCACCACTACGAGCAGTACTTC.